Presented here are 18 T cell receptor beta chains from one specimen sequenced in a study of blood T cell repertoires in COVID-19 (dated by TCRdb to about 2020). Library method: the immunoSEQ multiplex PCR assay. The table comes from immuneACCESS by way of TCRdb, which keeps in-frame sequences with V and J called. Part of the clones is missing from these tables; in studies checked, under half for an unresolved V gene and the rest for unknown reasons. The sample contains 160,000 or so clones, over 75% of them found a single time. The ten most abundant clones make up around 7% of the sample. The sample taken for sequencing was PBMCs or T cells enriched from blood (not recorded which). The receptors derive from a woman in her forties or fifties who had recovered from COVID-19.

The chain recombines TRBV27 with TRBJ1-6; D uncertain. Germline V gene lookup returns CDR1 MNHEY and CDR2 SMNVEV (reference sequence). This CDR3 has 12 amino acids. V shed 1 base and J shed 14 bases, with 9 bases lying between them. As DNA, the CDR3 is TGTGCCAGCAGTTTATACCCCCCAGCCCTCCACTTT. This encodes CASSLYPPALHF.

This chain uses TRBV30 with TRBJ2-7; the match to TRBD1 covers 9 bases. CDR3 length: 15 residues. Germline V CDR1 and CDR2: GTSNPN, SVGIG (reference sequence). J gave up 3 bases and V 3 bases, and 9 bases lay outside the gene matches. CDR3 DNA sequence: TGTGCCTGGAGGGCCTCCGGGACAGGGTTCTACGAGCAGTACTTC. Its protein product is CAWRASGTGFYEQYF.

This clone was found once. The rearrangement links TRBV9 to TRBJ1-1, with no clear D. The CDR3 contains 12 residues. The V and J ends lost 2 bases and 11 bases respectively, with 13 bases between them. Looked up from germline, CDR1 is SGDLS and CDR2 is YYNGEE. The CDR3 bases are TGTGCCAGCAGCGTCGGCGCGGCTGCGGCTTTCTTT. Translating gives CASSVGAAAAFF.

This chain connects TRBV6-5 to TRBJ2-4; TRBD2 aligns across 11 bases. Germline trimming cut 6 bases from V and 1 base from J; bases unmatched to any gene: 2. Germline assignment: CDR1 MNHEY and CDR2 SVGAGI. The CDR3 is 15 amino acids. The CDR3 protein is CASRIAGGAKNIQYF. The CDR3 DNA reads TGTGCCAGCAGAATAGCGGGGGGGGCCAAAAACATTCAGTACTTC.

The V call is TRBV4-3, the J call TRBJ1-2; D gene ambiguous. Germline V gene lookup returns CDR1 LGHNA and CDR2 YSLEER. V was pared by 4 bases and J by 4 bases, with 13 bases between. The CDR3 extends over 14 amino acids. CDR3 sequence (DNA): TGCGCCAGCAGCCGCGGAGCGCCCACCTATGGCTACACCTTC. Encoded protein: CASSRGAPTYGYTF.

The chain recombines TRBV4-2 with TRBJ2-6; D is possibly TRBD2 (5 bases). The CDR3 covers 18 residues. Germline values: CDR1 LGHNA, CDR2 YNFKEQ. V lost 0 bases, J lost 0 bases, and 12 bases lay in between. The CDR3 DNA follows: TGTGCCAGCAGCCAAGATCGGGCGGGCTCCTCTGGGGCCAACGTCCTGACTTTC. Amino acid sequence: CASSQDRAGSSGANVLTF.

This sequence joins TRBV11-3 and TRBJ1-1; D gene uncertain. CDR3 length: 13 residues. Trimming shortened V by 5 bases and J by 1 base, and 8 bases separated the two germline ends. Germline CDR1 SGHNT, CDR2 YENEEA. In DNA, the CDR3 is TGTGCCAGCAGCGAACAATCGAACACTGAAGCTTTCTTT. Amino acids: CASSEQSNTEAFF. Looking up the rest from reference TRBV11-3 and TRBJ1-1 gives the full variable domain: EAGVVQSPRYKIIEKKQPVAFWCNPISGHNTLYWYLQNLGQGPELLIRYENEEAVDDSQLPKDRFSAERLKGVDSTLKIQPAELGDSAVYLCASSEQSNTEAFFGQGTRLTVV.

The V and J genes are TRBV24-1 and TRBJ1-2; D is uncertain. This CDR3 region has 14 residues. The germline gives CDR1 KGHDR, CDR2 SFDVKD. V gave up 3 bases and J gave up 2 bases, with 9 bases separating them. CDR3 coding DNA: TGTGCCACCAGTGATCCCCGACTCAACTATGGCTACACCTTC. It yields the protein CATSDPRLNYGYTF.

The chain recombines TRBV4-3 with TRBJ2-4; TRBD1 might be the D (6 bases). CDR1 and CDR2 from the germline V gene are LGHNA and YSLEER. V lost 0 bases and J lost 6, with 21 bases in between. The CDR3 is 18 amino acids. The CDR3 spells CASSQDPPGASWGNIQYF. In DNA, the CDR3 is TGCGCCAGCAGCCAAGACCCTCCAGGGGCGTCATGGGGAAACATTCAGTACTTC.

A note on this clone: Additional DNA sequences in this sample encode the identical CDR3. The CDR3 DNA reads as TGTGCCAGTAGTCCCGGACAGCTCTACGAGCAGTACTTC. Its protein product is CASSPGQLYEQYF. This chain joins TRBV19 and TRBJ2-7; possibly TRBD1 for D (6 bases). Trimming stripped 5 bases from V and 3 bases from J, with 11 bases between. Germline V gene data show CDR1 as LNHDA and CDR2 as SQIVND (reference sequence). The CDR3 totals 13 residues.

The CDR3 DNA reads TGCGCCAGCAGCCAAGAGGTGGCGGGGAGCTACACAGATACGCAGTATTTT. Translating it yields CASSQEVAGSYTDTQYF. This chain joins TRBV4-1 and TRBJ2-3; possible D gene TRBD2, 6 bases. Germline-derived CDR1 and CDR2 are MGHRA and YSYEKL. The V end lost 0 bases, the J end lost 2 bases, and 15 bases lay between the germline ends. The CDR3 is 17 residues long.

The V call is TRBV5-6, the J call TRBJ2-3, with TRBD1 matching 7 bases. CDR1 SGHDT and CDR2 YYEEEE come from the germline V gene. The CDR3 loop spans 14 amino acids. V lost 7 bases to trimming and J lost 2 bases; unmatched junction nucleotides: 7. The CDR3 nucleotides read TGTGCCAGCGGCAGGGACAGTTACACAGATACGCAGTATTTT. Translation: CASGRDSYTDTQYF.

The chain has TRBV2 and TRBJ1-4; possible D gene TRBD1, 5 bases. Per germline, CDR1 SNHLY and CDR2 FYNNEI. V was shortened by 5 bases and J by 8 bases, with 12 bases between the two germline ends. This CDR3 has 13 amino acids. CDR3: CASSLGAFEKLFF. The CDR3 DNA reads as TGTGCCAGCAGTTTAGGGGCGTTCGAAAAACTGTTTTTT.

The rearrangement joins TRBV10-1 to TRBJ1-2, with 8 nucleotides matching TRBD1. This CDR3 is 17 amino acids long. V was clipped by 0 bases and J by 7 bases; unmatched bases: 13. Germline-derived CDR1 and CDR2 are WNHNN and SYGVQD (reference sequence). CDR3 in DNA: TGCGCCAGCAGTGAGTCGATTCGGGCAGGGGGCGCGTCTGGCTACACCTTC. Encoded protein: CASSESIRAGGASGYTF.

The rearrangement uses TRBV19 and TRBJ1-6, with D maybe TRBD1 (6 bases). Trimming took 4 bases from V and 3 from J, leaving 16 bases between them. The CDR3 has 17 amino acids. CDR1 LNHDA and CDR2 SQIVND come from the germline V gene (reference sequence). As DNA, the CDR3 is TGTGCCAGTAGTAGGAACAGGGAGATCTACTATAATTCACCCCTCCACTTT. Translated: CASSRNREIYYNSPLHF.

The J gene is TRBJ1-4, the V gene TRBV2; D is uncertain. V was pared by 6 bases and J by 0 bases, with 8 bases between. Germline V CDR1 and CDR2: SNHLY, FYNNEI. There are 14 residues in the CDR3. CDR3 sequence (DNA): TGTGCCAGCAGGCAGGTTGCAACTAATGAAAAACTGTTTTTT. Translating it yields CASRQVATNEKLFF.

The chain recombines TRBV12-3 or TRBV12-4 with TRBJ1-2; perhaps TRBD1 as D (6 bases). V shed 9 bases and J shed 4 bases, with 15 bases lying between them. The CDR3 is made up of 13 amino acids. CDR3 region: CASWQGRAYGYTF. As DNA, the CDR3 is TGTGCCAGTTGGCAGGGGAGGGCCTATGGCTACACCTTC.

The V and J genes are TRBV10-3 and TRBJ2-7, with a tentative D call TRBD2 (6 bases). Deletions cut 4 bases from V and 0 bases from J, with 13 bases between. The CDR3 spans 15 residues. Germline V gene sequence: CDR1 ENHRY, CDR2 SYGVKD. CDR3 nucleotide sequence: TGTGCCATCAGTGCTTCTAGCGAGGGCTCCTACGAGCAGTACTTC. Amino acids: CAISASSEGSYEQYF.